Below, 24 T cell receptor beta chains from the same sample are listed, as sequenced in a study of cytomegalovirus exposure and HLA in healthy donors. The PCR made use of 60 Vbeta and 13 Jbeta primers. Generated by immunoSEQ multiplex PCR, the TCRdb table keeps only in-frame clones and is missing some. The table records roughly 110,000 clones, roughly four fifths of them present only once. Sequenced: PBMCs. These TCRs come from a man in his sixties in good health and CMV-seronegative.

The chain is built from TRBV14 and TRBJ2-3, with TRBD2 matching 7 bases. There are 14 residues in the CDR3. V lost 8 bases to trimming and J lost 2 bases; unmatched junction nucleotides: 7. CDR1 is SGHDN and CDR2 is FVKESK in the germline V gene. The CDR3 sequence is CASGGAGTTDTQYF. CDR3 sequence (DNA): TGTGCCAGCGGAGGAGCGGGGACCACAGATACGCAGTATTTT. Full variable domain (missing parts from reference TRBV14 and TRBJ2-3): EAGVTQFPSHSVIEKGQTVTLRCDPISGHDNLYWYRRVMGKEIKFLLHFVKESKQDESGMPNNRFLAERTGGTYSTLKVQPAELEDSGVYFCASGGAGTTDTQYFGPGTRLTVL.

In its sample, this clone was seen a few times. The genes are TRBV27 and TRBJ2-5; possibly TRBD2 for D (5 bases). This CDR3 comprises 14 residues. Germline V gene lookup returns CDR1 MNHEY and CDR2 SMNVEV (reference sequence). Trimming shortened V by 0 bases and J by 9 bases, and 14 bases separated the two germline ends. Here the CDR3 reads CASSLSIPAAPQYF. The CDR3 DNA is TGTGCCAGCAGTTTATCGATTCCAGCGGCCCCCCAGTACTTC.

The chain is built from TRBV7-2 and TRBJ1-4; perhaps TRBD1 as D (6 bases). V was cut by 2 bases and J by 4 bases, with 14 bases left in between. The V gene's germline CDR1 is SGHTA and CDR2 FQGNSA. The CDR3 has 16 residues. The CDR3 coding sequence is TGTGCCAGCAGCTTATACACTGGACAGTATAATGAAAAACTGTTTTTT. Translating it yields CASSLYTGQYNEKLFF.

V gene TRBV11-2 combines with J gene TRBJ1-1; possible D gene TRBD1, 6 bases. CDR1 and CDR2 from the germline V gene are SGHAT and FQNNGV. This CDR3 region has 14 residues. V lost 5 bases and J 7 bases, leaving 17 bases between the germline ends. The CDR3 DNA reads TGTGCCAGCAGCCCCACTGGGGGGGCAAATGAAGCTTTCTTT. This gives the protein CASSPTGGANEAFF.

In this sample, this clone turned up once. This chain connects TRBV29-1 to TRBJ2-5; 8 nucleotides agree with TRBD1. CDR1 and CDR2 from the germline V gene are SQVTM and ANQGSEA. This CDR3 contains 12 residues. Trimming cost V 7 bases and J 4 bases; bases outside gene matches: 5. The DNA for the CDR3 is TGCAGCGCAGGACAGGGCGGAGAGACCCAGTACTTC. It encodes CSAGQGGETQYF.

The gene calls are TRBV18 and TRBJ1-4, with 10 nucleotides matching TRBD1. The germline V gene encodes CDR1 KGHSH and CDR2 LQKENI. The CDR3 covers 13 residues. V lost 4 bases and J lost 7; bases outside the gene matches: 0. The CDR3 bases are TGTGCCAGCTCACGGGACAGGGGTGAAAAACTGTTTTTT. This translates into CASSRDRGEKLFF.

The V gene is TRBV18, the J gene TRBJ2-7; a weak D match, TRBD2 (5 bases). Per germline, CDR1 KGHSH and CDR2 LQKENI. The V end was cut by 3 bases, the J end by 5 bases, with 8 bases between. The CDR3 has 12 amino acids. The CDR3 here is CASSPAGDEQYF. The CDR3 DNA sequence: TGTGCCAGCTCACCCGCCGGGGACGAGCAGTACTTC. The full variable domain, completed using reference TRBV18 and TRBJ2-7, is NAGVMQNPRHLVRRRGQEARLRCSPMKGHSHVYWYRQLPEEGLKFMVYLQKENIIDESGMPKERFSAEFPKEGPSILRIQQVVRGDSAAYFCASSPAGDEQYFGPGTRLTVT.

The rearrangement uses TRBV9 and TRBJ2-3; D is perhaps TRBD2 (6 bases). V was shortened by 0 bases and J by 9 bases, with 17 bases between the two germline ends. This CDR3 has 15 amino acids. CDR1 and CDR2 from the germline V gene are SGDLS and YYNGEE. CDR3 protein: CASSVGASAGSTQYF. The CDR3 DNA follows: TGTGCCAGCAGCGTAGGGGCTAGCGCGGGGAGCACGCAGTATTTT.

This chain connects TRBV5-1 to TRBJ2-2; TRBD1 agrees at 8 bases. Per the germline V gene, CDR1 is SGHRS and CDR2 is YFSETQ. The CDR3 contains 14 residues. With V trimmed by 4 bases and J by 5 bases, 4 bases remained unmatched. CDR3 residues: CASSVGQVTGELFF. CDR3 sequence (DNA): TGCGCCAGCAGCGTGGGACAGGTTACCGGGGAGCTGTTTTTT. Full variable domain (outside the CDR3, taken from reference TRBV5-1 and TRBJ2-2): KAGVTQTPRYLIKTRGQQVTLSCSPISGHRSVSWYQQTPGQGLQFLFEYFSETQRNKGNFPGRFSGRQFSNSRSEMNVSTLELGDSALYLCASSVGQVTGELFFGEGSRLTVL.

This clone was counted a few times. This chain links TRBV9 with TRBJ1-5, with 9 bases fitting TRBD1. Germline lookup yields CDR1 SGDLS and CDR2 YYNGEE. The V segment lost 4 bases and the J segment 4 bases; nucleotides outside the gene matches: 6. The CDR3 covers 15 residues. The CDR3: CASSPDGQGNQPQHF. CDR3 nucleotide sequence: TGTGCCAGCAGCCCAGATGGACAGGGGAATCAGCCCCAGCATTTT.

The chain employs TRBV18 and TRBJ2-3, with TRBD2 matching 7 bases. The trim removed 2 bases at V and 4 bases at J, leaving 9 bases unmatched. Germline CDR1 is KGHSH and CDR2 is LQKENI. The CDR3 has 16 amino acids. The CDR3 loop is CASSPVGGSLPDTQYF. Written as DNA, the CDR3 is TGTGCCAGCTCACCAGTCGGGGGGAGCCTCCCAGATACGCAGTATTTT.

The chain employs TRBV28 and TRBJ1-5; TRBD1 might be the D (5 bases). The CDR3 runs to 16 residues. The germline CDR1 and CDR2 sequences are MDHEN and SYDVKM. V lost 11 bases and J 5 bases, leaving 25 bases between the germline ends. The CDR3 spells CASQGGGAPGDQPQHF. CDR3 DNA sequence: TGTGCCTCCCAGGGTGGTGGGGCCCCAGGTGATCAGCCCCAGCATTTT.

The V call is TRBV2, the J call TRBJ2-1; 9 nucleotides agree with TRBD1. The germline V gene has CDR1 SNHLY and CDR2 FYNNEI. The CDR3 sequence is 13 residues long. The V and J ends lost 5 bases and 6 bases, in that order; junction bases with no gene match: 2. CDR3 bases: TGTGCCAGCAGTCCGGACAGGGGCAATGAGCAGTTCTTC. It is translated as CASSPDRGNEQFF.

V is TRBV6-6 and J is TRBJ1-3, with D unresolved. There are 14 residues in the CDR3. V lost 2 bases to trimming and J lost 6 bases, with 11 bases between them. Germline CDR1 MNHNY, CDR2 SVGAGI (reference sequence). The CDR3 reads CASSYAGEENTIYF. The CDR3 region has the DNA TGTGCCAGCAGTTACGCGGGAGAAGAAAACACCATATATTTT.

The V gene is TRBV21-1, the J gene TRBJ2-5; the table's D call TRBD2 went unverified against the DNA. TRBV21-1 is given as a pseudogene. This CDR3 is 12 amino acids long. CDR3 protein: CASSKVGGTQYF. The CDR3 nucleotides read TGTGCCAGCAGCAAAGTGGGAGGAACACAGTACTTC.

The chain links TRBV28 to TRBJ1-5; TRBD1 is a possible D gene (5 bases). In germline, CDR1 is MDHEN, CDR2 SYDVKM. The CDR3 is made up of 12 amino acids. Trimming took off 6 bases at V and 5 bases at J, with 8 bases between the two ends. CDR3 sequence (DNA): TGTGCCAGCAGCACAGGTTATCAGCCCCAGCATTTT. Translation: CASSTGYQPQHF.

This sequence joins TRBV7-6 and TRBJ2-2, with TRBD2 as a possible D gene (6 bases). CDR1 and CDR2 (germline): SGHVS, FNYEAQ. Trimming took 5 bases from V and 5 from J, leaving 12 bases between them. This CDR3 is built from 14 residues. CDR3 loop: CASSPYRGTGELFF. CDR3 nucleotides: TGTGCCAGCAGCCCCTACCGGGGGACCGGGGAGCTGTTTTTT.

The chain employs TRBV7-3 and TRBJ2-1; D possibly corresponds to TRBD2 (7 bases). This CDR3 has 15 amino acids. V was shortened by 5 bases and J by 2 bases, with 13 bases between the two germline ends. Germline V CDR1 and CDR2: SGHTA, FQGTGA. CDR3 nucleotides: TGTGCCAGCAGCCCTAGGGGGGGCCCCTACAATGAGCAGTTCTTC. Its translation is CASSPRGGPYNEQFF.

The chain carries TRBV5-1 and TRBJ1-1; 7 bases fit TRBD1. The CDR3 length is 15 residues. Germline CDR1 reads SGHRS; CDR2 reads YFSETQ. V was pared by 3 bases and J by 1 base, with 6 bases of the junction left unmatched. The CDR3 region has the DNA TGCGCCAGCAGCTGGTCAGGGGGTGGGAACACTGAAGCTTTCTTT. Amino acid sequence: CASSWSGGGNTEAFF.

The CDR3, as DNA: TGTGCCAGCAGCTTAGCAGCCAGGACACGGCATGAGCAGTTCTTC. Protein: CASSLAARTRHEQFF. V and J are TRBV11-1 and TRBJ2-1; D perhaps matches TRBD1 (5 bases). V lost 0 bases to trimming and J lost 8 bases, with 14 bases between them. Looked up from germline, CDR1 is SGHAT and CDR2 is FQDESV (reference sequence). The CDR3 has 15 amino acids.

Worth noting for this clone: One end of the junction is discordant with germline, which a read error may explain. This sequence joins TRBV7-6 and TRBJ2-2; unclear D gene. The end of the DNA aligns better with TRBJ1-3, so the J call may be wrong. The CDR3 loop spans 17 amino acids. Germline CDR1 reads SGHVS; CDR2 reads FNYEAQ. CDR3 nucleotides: TGTGCCAGCAGCTTAAAGGTGGGCGGGATCTCTGGAGACACCATATATTTT. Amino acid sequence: CASSLKVGGISGDTIYF.

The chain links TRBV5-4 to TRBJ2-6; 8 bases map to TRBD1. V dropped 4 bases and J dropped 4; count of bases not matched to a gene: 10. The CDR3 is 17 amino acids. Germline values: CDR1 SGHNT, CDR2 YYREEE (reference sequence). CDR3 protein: CASSPPGTGSGANVLTF. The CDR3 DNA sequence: TGTGCCAGCAGCCCGCCCGGGACAGGATCCGGGGCCAACGTCCTGACTTTC.

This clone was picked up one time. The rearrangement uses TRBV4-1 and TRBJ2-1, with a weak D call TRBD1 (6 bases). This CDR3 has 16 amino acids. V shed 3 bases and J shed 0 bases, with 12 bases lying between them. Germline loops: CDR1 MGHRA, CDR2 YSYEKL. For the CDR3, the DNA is TGCGCCAGCAGCCACGTACAGGGCCTCTCCTACAATGAGCAGTTCTTC. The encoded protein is CASSHVQGLSYNEQFF.

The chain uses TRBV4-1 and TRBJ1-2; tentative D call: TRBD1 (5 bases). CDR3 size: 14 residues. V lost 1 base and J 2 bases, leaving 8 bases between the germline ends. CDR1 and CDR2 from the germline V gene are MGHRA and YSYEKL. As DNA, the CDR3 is TGCGCCAGCAGCCAAGGGGGGGGAAACTATGGCTACACCTTC. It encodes CASSQGGGNYGYTF.